This TCR beta chain was obtained from a study of T-cell reconstitution after alpha-beta-depleted transplantation in children. This sample's TCRbeta library carried unique molecular identifier barcodes. TCRdb recomputed calls from the PCR reads with MiXCR, one row per CDR3 protein. The sample holds a few hundred thousand distinct CDR3 sequences; under 15% are singletons and the top ten take around 5.8%. Germline assignment: CDR1 SGHNT and CDR2 YYREEE (reference sequence). Deletions cut 4 bases from V and 5 bases from J, with 18 bases between. CDR3 length equals 15 residues. The sequences come from PBMCs from the stem cell graft donor, collected from the stem cell graft. This rearrangement joins TRBV5-4 to TRBJ2-5; unclear D gene. The origin of this receptor is a human donor who donated a stem cell graft to a child with combined immunodeficiency. The CDR3 sequence is CASSRLQRSEETQYF. CDR3 coding DNA: TGTGCCAGCAGCCGGCTACAAAGGTCCGAGGAGACCCAGTACTTC. Full variable domain (outside the CDR3, taken from reference TRBV5-4 and TRBJ2-5): ETGVTQSPTHLIKTRGQQVTLRCSSQSGHNTVSWYQQALGQGPQFIFQYYREEENGRGNFPPRFSGLQFPNYSSELNVNALELDDSALYLCASSRLQRSEETQYFGPGTRLLVL.